The following is a TCR beta chain sequence with its context. Its antigen is unknown. No qualities accompany the bases; no much larger clone lies one base away. Taken from the germline V gene, the CDR1 and CDR2 loops are SGHDN and FVKESK. Germline trimming: 0 bases from V, 9 bases from J; junction bases outside gene matches: 6. The cysteine opens and the phenylalanine closes a CDR3 of 15 amino acids. Here the CDR3 DNA is all that survives: 45 bases in frame from base 1. These data belong to a study of blood T cell repertoires in COVID-19 (dated by TCRdb to about 2020). Describing the broader study: The collaborator samples originated in the United States, Italy and Spain and spanned the acute and convalescent phases of COVID-19. The prospective study material was composed of cDNA or gDNA derived from T cells, B-cell-depleted T cells, or PBMCs. Subjects who had been exposed to COVID-19, were actively infected with it, or had recovered from it provided the deeply sampled blood TCRbeta repertoires that made up the dataset. A freely available public database, intended as a resource for researchers studying the immune response to SARS-CoV-2, is where the repertoires were released. The samples were drawn from two sources: the first 160 participants of the ongoing ImmuneRACE study, and fewer than 1,500 subjects contributed by 6 global collaborators. A de-identified subject ID, COVID-19 status, age in years and sex were almost always included in the sample metadata. Where available, HLA class I and class II types were obtained from metadata supplied by the sample provider rather than from assay-based typing. On the study overall, not on this receptor specifically: The amount of clinical and demographic metadata varied by source and participant and was provided uncurated.

In Seattle, one collaborating source enrolled patients while the infection was active and tracked those patients longitudinally over the course of disease. The collaborating institutions used their own protocols to collect whole blood in K2EDTA tubes. For TCRbeta analysis, collaborators shipped samples as frozen whole blood, isolated PBMCs, or DNA extracted from either of those sample types. The immunoSEQ Assay, a bias-controlled multiplex PCR, was used to amplify TCRbeta CDR3 regions from genomic DNA. The source study handled its data this way. Nucleated cell counts per sample were estimated from amplification of reference gene primers within the assay. To quantify the absolute abundance of each unique TCRbeta CDR3 rearrangement, sequence reads were collapsed and filtered. For each sample, productive Simpson clonality was calculated as the square root of Simpson's diversity index across productive rearrangements. Entries here come from immuneACCESS through TCRdb and include only in-frame sequences with V and J called. Some clones fail to appear in such tables; in the studies checked, an unresolved V gene covers under half of the shortfall, and the cause of the remainder is unknown. Clonal size and the V and J genes are those of that table, whereas D and trimming came from the DNA. Within this sample are about 180,000 clones, with 75% to 90% of them counted one time only. Around 7.3% of the sample lies in the top ten.

The origin of this receptor is an older woman with COVID-19, enrolled during active disease. The sequenced material came from peripheral blood. The sequence is built from TRBV14 and TRBJ2-7, with 12 bases aligning to TRBD2. The sequence in DNA is TGTGCCAGCAGCCAAGACCCTAGCGGGAGGGCCGGGCAGTACTTC. This is translated as CASSQDPSGRAGQYF.